This T cell receptor beta chain comes out of a study of blood T cell repertoires in COVID-19. Study background: Italy, Spain and the United States were the sources of the convalescent and acute COVID-19 samples. PBMCs, B-cell-depleted T cells, or T cells were the source of the cDNA or gDNA that made up the material.

Authors' methods: Amplified reference gene primers provided the basis for estimating nucleated cell counts. Profiling relied on immunoSEQ multiplex PCR, and the TCRdb table lists in-frame clones only, not all of them. Clone size and the V and J calls come from that table; the DNA yielded D and trimming. The sample lists around 86,000 clones; about 83% were seen once. V was shortened by 2 bases and J by 2 bases, with 17 bases between the two germline ends. The CDR3 has 16 amino acids. Germline V gene sequence: CDR1 SQVTM, CDR2 ANQGSEA. Sequencing input: peripheral blood. The chain uses TRBV29-1 and TRBJ2-3; tentatively, D is TRBD2 (6 bases). The origin of this receptor is an elderly woman with acute or convalescent COVID-19. For the CDR3, the DNA is TGCAGCGTTGAACCGGTGGGGGGTAGCCCCACAGATACGCAGTATTTT. Its translation is CSVEPVGGSPTDTQYF.